This T cell receptor (beta chain) was documented in a study of T cell repertoires in cytomegalovirus infection (dated by TCRdb to about 2019). At the level of the whole study: Alongside well-studied HLA-B-restricted epitopes, the peptide stimulations were aimed at recently identified HLA-C-restricted CMV epitopes, whose presentation resists viral immunomodulation. Donor HLA type was relevant to the analysis, because carriage of CMV infection together with the matching HLA type was indicated by public TCR beta signatures. Broader findings and caveats from the paper: Cumulative frequency of public TCR beta family members discriminated carriers of CMV infection plus the relevant HLA type in this cohort and an independent approximately 340-donor cohort. The ex vivo response was dominated by HLA-C-restricted CMV-specific TCR beta clonotypes, which also provided the single most frequent clonotype in two of eight donors.

This specimen's treatment or condition label, interpreted: in vitro stimulation with specific CMV peptide epitopes to enrich CMV-specific T cells. Sequenced on an Illumina HiSeq 1500. TCRdb handled the public reads itself, with Q25 trimming in fastp and clone calling in MiXCR, and kept productive beta chains. Every CDR3 protein is listed once, alongside the most common genes and DNA of its rows. For this sample there are approximately 730,000 distinct CDR3 sequences; around 32% appear just once. The leading ten clones occupy about 18% of the sample. Trimming costs V 3 bases and J 9 bases, and their ends lie 15 bases apart. The CDR1 and CDR2 encoded by the germline V gene (reference sequence) are LNHDA and SQIVND. The CDR3 measures 13 amino acids from cysteine to phenylalanine. Only the CDR3 DNA stays, 39 bases, in frame from base 1. With respect to this clonotype: Its antigen remains undetermined. Base qualities are not at hand, and no much larger clone is one base apart.

This sample comprised cultured PBMCs, obtained from culture after CMV antigen stimulation. The receptor comes from a human donor in good health (CMV status not recorded). Some clones in this sample may be carry-over from other donors' samples. The sequence joins TRBV19 to TRBJ2-7, with the D gene not clear enough to name. The nucleotides are TGTGCCAGTAGTATTGGGTCCTCCTCGGGGCAGTACTTC. Its coded protein is CASSIGSSSGQYF.